This T cell receptor beta chain is drawn from a study of shared clonotypes between healthy human individuals. Whole-study findings and limits: Donor scarcity curtailed the genetic and exposure-history diversity represented herein.

Original methodology: ImmunoSEQ gave junction-only sequences without quality scores, so filtering differed. Using immunoSEQ multiplex PCR, the repertoire was profiled, and TCRdb retains in-frame clones only, with some absent. That table is the source of V, J and clone size, and D and trimming were worked out from the DNA. The sample contains fewer than 850,000 clones, about 96% of which appear only once. Naive CD8 cells were CD45RO-negative, positively selected for CCR7, excluding terminally differentiated effector memory CD45RA+ cells. As regards this clone: Its antigen is as yet unknown.

This clonotype was sampled from a man aged 30-40 years in good health. The sequencing sample was made of naive CD8+ T cells sorted from blood.

CDR3 residues: CASSATGQGSKGTQYF. In DNA, the CDR3 is TGTGCCAGCAGCGCAACGGGACAGGGGTCTAAAGGTACGCAGTATTTT. This chain joins TRBV9 and TRBJ2-3; 10 bases line up with TRBD1. This CDR3 is built from 16 residues. CDR1 is SGDLS, CDR2 YYNGEE, per germline. The V gene end was trimmed by 3 bases and the J gene end by 8 bases; junction bases not matched to a gene: 12.